This is a list of T cell receptor beta chains from one sample in a study of response to subunit inactivated influenza vaccine. Via MiXCR, TCRdb re-called the RT-PCR reads, giving one row per CDR3 protein. The sample holds 550,000 to 600,000 distinct CDR3 sequences, around 11% seen once. The input for sequencing was PBMCs from blood, taken on the day of vaccination. Source of these receptors: a man aged 50 or older who received an inactivated influenza vaccine. CDR3s leave out the opening cysteine and the closing phenylalanine or tryptophan. A D gene is named only where the DNA matches it firmly.

d_call	v_call	cdr3_aa
NA	TRBV7-8	ASSLGGLGGETQY
NA	TRBV28	ASSLTGTLVPHEQY
TRBD2	TRBV15	ATSRVSGLAADFSYNEQF
TRBD1	TRBV5-1	ASSLKGQPNEKLF
NA	TRBV6-2/TRBV6-3	ASSPYVGRDTQY
TRBD1	TRBV5-1	ASSFRGQGIDTQY
NA	TRBV29-1	SAMVGQSGEQY
NA	TRBV7-2	ASTIGARSTDTQY
NA	TRBV15	ATSRPGSGVSEQY
NA	TRBV28	ATAWGVRTDTQY
NA	TRBV3-1	ASSRQQGVGYT
NA	TRBV4-2	ASSQDPRGHPQETQY
NA	TRBV14	ASRRDGLGFGYT
TRBD2	TRBV7-9	ASSRPTSGVTDTQY
NA	TRBV29-1	SVEEGERKLF
NA	TRBV20-1	SGGATVNTDTQY
NA	TRBV27	ASSLSYREGDTQY
NA	TRBV24-1	ATGNTRDSRLGELF
NA	TRBV6-1	ASSPPTGWARNSPLH
TRBD2	TRBV28	ASSSTRLAGDLNEQF
NA	TRBV18	ASSPRDHSLDTQY
TRBD1	TRBV15	ATSRIDREWTEAF
NA	TRBV12-3/TRBV12-4	ASGPPPGQNIQY
NA	TRBV7-8	ASSPGRAFGSNQPQH
NA	TRBV10-3	AISELKTDTQY
TRBD1	TRBV12-3/TRBV12-4	ASNLGQGEGTQY
NA	TRBV30	AWSNGPYNEQF
NA	TRBV5-6	ASSPTSSGEDYVEQF
TRBD1	TRBV7-2	ASSAYRGTGHYN
TRBD1	TRBV28	ASSGQGAQNTGELF
NA	TRBV3-1	ASSHDRTFYEQY
TRBD1	TRBV5-8	ASSLGQGFLDTQY
TRBD1	TRBV29-1	SVEEGGTGNQPQH
NA	TRBV4-3	ASSQEITRGRQNSPLH
TRBD1	TRBV7-2	ASSRTGLYTQY
NA	TRBV7-8	ASSSGWGYATNTGELF
NA	TRBV7-2	ASSLADLAIDTQY
TRBD1	TRBV5-1	ASSFKQGRERGYT
TRBD1	TRBV20-1	SAKQGTSSNQPQH
NA	TRBV6-1	ASSRSDRNTEAF
TRBD2	TRBV18	ASSPSGRDNEQF
NA	TRBV4-2	ASSRPEGTGELF
TRBD2	TRBV20-1	SASGGVRSTDTQY
NA	TRBV7-2	ASSLVSVTPGPLH
TRBD1	TRBV5-1	ASSSTGTGLGNEQF
NA	TRBV7-8	ASSFRTETYQETQY
TRBD1	TRBV3-1	ASSPTGGITNEKLF
TRBD1	TRBV4-1	ASSQRDRGWNEKLF
TRBD1	TRBV4-2	ASSQGQGTSGANVLT
NA	TRBV4-1	ASSLGLLMVDGYT
TRBD1	TRBV2	ASGRQGNTGELF
NA	TRBV19	ASSRRGLNQPQH
TRBD1	TRBV27	ASSSWTGGGGYT